The sequence of this TCR beta chain was determined in a study of cytomegalovirus exposure and HLA in healthy donors. On the study more broadly: Most donors, 80% to 90% of 398 genotyped, fell in the Caucasian-associated ancestry cluster.

Unmatched junction bases numbered 7, after V lost 6 bases and J lost 6 bases. Germline loops: CDR1 MNHEY, CDR2 SMNVEV (reference sequence). The CDR3 sequence is 13 residues long. Researchers ran the PCR with 60 Vbeta and 13 Jbeta primers. Only in-frame clones appear in the TCRdb table, and some are missing; sequencing was by immunoSEQ multiplex PCR. This sample's table reports about 140,000 clones. About this clone: The antigen is unknown.

Study outcomes and limitations: Donors were assumed by presence/absence analyses to have roughly uniform sequencing depth. Apparent HLA restriction characterized most CMV-associated TCR beta chains in a later analysis.

Sequencing was done on a sample of PBMCs. This clonotype was obtained from a woman aged 18-29 years in good health and CMV-seronegative. The chain joins TRBV27 to TRBJ1-1, with 7 bases fitting TRBD1. As DNA, the CDR3 is TGTGCCAGCAGCTTCAGGGGGTATGCTGAAGCTTTCTTT. Translating it yields CASSFRGYAEAFF.